These T cell receptor beta chains were read from a single sample in a study of T cell changes during pregnancy in multiple sclerosis. Generated by immunoSEQ multiplex PCR, the TCRdb table keeps only in-frame clones and is missing some. The table records 40,000 to 55,000 clones, more than 80% of them present only once. The starting material was CD4+ T cells from peripheral blood mononuclear cells, obtained before pregnancy. The receptors stem from a female donor with multiple sclerosis, enrolled in a pregnancy study. Both conserved end residues are part of each CDR3. A D gene is named only where the DNA matches it firmly. Clone size appears in some rows only: once, few, many, or a class for an expanded clone.

size: few
J: TRBJ2-7
length: 15
V: TRBV23-1
D: -
DNA: TGCGCCAGCAGTCAGCGGGGACAGATCCCCTACGAGCAGTACTTC
CDR3: CASSQRGQIPYEQYF

size: few
J: TRBJ1-4
length: 15
V: TRBV25-1
D: TRBD1
DNA: TGTGCCAGCAGTGACCGGGGACAGCCTAATGAAAAACTGTTTTTT
CDR3: CASSDRGQPNEKLFF

size: -
J: TRBJ2-3
length: 15
V: TRBV5-1
D: -
DNA: TGCGCCAGCAGCTTGGACACAGGGAGAACAGATACGCAGTATTTT
CDR3: CASSLDTGRTDTQYF

size: -
J: TRBJ2-7
length: 13
V: TRBV19
D: -
DNA: TGTGCCTGCGGCCGGGGGAGAGTCTACGAGCAGTACTTC
CDR3: CACGRGRVYEQYF

size: -
J: TRBJ2-1
length: 15
V: TRBV7-2
D: -
DNA: TGTGCCAGCAGCCAAGGGCGGGGCTCCTACAATGAGCAGTTCTTC
CDR3: CASSQGRGSYNEQFF

size: -
J: TRBJ1-3
length: 18
V: TRBV9
D: TRBD1
DNA: TGTGCCAGCAGCCAGAGAGGGGACAGGACCTTCTCTGGAAACACCATATATTTT
CDR3: CASSQRGDRTFSGNTIYF

size: -
J: TRBJ2-1
length: 14
V: TRBV7-2
D: TRBD2
DNA: TGTGCCAGCAGCAAGGGGACTAGCGGGGGAAACGGGTTCTTC
CDR3: CASSKGTSGGNGFF

size: -
J: TRBJ1-5
length: 14
V: TRBV6-5
D: -
DNA: TGTGCCAGCAGTTACCTCAGCGGCGGTCAGCCCCAGCATTTT
CDR3: CASSYLSGGQPQHF

size: -
J: TRBJ2-7
length: 15
V: TRBV5-6
D: TRBD2
DNA: TGTGCCAGCAGCTATCTAGCGGGGGGCACCTTAGAGCAGTACTTC
CDR3: CASSYLAGGTLEQYF

size: -
J: TRBJ1-1
length: 16
V: TRBV5-1
D: TRBD1
DNA: TGCGCCAGCAGACCCGACAGGGGGAGGAGCAACACTGAAGCTTTCTTT
CDR3: CASRPDRGRSNTEAFF

size: -
J: TRBJ2-1
length: 13
V: TRBV9
D: -
DNA: TGTGCCAGCAGCGTAGCGAGAGGGAATGAGCAGTTCTTC
CDR3: CASSVARGNEQFF

size: -
J: TRBJ2-1
length: 12
V: TRBV11-3
D: -
DNA: TGTGCCAGCAGCTTAGTAAACAATGAGCAGTTCTTC
CDR3: CASSLVNNEQFF

size: -
J: TRBJ1-1
length: 15
V: TRBV25-1
D: TRBD1
DNA: TGTGCCAGCAGTGAATTGAGGGGGCAGGGGACTGAAGCTTTCTTT
CDR3: CASSELRGQGTEAFF

size: -
J: TRBJ1-4
length: 15
V: TRBV19
D: -
DNA: TGTGCCAGTAGTCGCCGGGGTATAACTAATGAAAAACTGTTTTTT
CDR3: CASSRRGITNEKLFF

size: -
J: TRBJ2-5
length: 15
V: TRBV19
D: TRBD1
DNA: TGTGCCAGTAGTATAGGAGGCGGACAGGGGGAGACCCAGTACTTC
CDR3: CASSIGGGQGETQYF

size: -
J: TRBJ1-1
length: 18
V: TRBV1
D: -
DNA: TGCACCAGCAGCCAAGATACAGGACAGTACCTCCGGAACACTGAAGCTTTCTTT
CDR3: CTSSQDTGQYLRNTEAFF

size: -
J: TRBJ1-5
length: 15
V: TRBV6-6
D: TRBD1
DNA: TGTGCCAGCAGCCGTGGACAGGGGTTTCAACAGCCCCAGCATTTT
CDR3: CASSRGQGFQQPQHF

size: -
J: TRBJ2-7
length: 14
V: TRBV2
D: -
DNA: TGTGCCAGCAGTCGCAGCGACCATGCCTACGAGCAGTACTTC
CDR3: CASSRSDHAYEQYF

size: -
J: TRBJ2-2
length: 16
V: TRBV9
D: TRBD2
DNA: TGTGCCAGCAGCGTCGTAGCGGGGGTTAGCACCGGGGAGCTGTTTTTT
CDR3: CASSVVAGVSTGELFF

size: -
J: TRBJ2-3
length: 15
V: TRBV5-4
D: -
DNA: TGTGCCAGCAGCTTGGCCGCGGATCCTACAGATACGCAGTATTTT
CDR3: CASSLAADPTDTQYF

size: -
J: TRBJ1-2
length: 18
V: TRBV5-1
D: -
DNA: TGCGCCAGCAGCTTGGCCGGGCGGGCTATTGGCCCTAACTATGGCTACACCTTC
CDR3: CASSLAGRAIGPNYGYTF

size: once
J: TRBJ2-2
length: 14
V: TRBV19
D: TRBD1
DNA: TGTGCCAGCCGGACAGGGCCTGACACCGGGGAGCTGTTTTTT
CDR3: CASRTGPDTGELFF

size: -
J: TRBJ1-1
length: 16
V: TRBV7-2
D: -
DNA: TGTGCCAGCAGCTTAGTAAGGGGCGGATGGAACACTGAAGCTTTCTTT
CDR3: CASSLVRGGWNTEAFF

size: -
J: TRBJ2-7
length: 14
V: TRBV18
D: -
DNA: TGTGCCAGCTCACCGCATGCAGTTTTGAACGAGCAGTACTTC
CDR3: CASSPHAVLNEQYF

size: -
J: TRBJ2-5
length: 16
V: TRBV9
D: TRBD2
DNA: TGTGCCAGCAGCCTACGACCGGGACTAGTTAAAGAGACCCAGTACTTC
CDR3: CASSLRPGLVKETQYF

size: -
J: TRBJ1-5
length: 15
V: TRBV6-5
D: -
DNA: TGTGCCAGCAGGACGACACAGCTCGGCAATCAGCCCCAGCATTTT
CDR3: CASRTTQLGNQPQHF

size: -
J: TRBJ1-5
length: 14
V: TRBV6-5
D: -
DNA: TGTGCCAGCAGACCCGGGGGTTACAATCAGCCCCAGCATTTT
CDR3: CASRPGGYNQPQHF

size: -
J: TRBJ2-7
length: 13
V: TRBV19
D: TRBD1
DNA: TGTGCCAGTGGGGGACAGGGGGCCAACGAGCAGTACTTC
CDR3: CASGGQGANEQYF

size: -
J: TRBJ1-5
length: 14
V: TRBV15
D: -
DNA: TGTGCCACCAGCGGACACAGGGTTAATCAGCCCCAGCATTTT
CDR3: CATSGHRVNQPQHF

size: -
J: TRBJ1-5
length: 15
V: TRBV5-8
D: -
DNA: TGTGCCAGCAGCCCGAGCGGGGGCCACAATCAGCCCCAGCATTTT
CDR3: CASSPSGGHNQPQHF

size: -
J: TRBJ2-3
length: 12
V: TRBV7-9
D: -
DNA: TGTGCCAGCAGCCACCGGGCAGGGGTGCAGTATTTT
CDR3: CASSHRAGVQYF

size: -
J: TRBJ1-5
length: 19
V: TRBV12-1
D: -
DNA: TGTGCCAGCAGCTTTGAGGCTTTTGAGAAACAGCCTAGCAATCAGCCCCAGCATTTT
CDR3: CASSFEAFEKQPSNQPQHF

size: -
J: TRBJ2-1
length: 16
V: TRBV27
D: TRBD2
DNA: TGTGCCAGCAATACGAGACTAGCGGGAGATGTAAATGAGCAGTTCTTC
CDR3: CASNTRLAGDVNEQFF

size: -
J: TRBJ2-2
length: 14
V: TRBV29-1
D: TRBD1
DNA: TGCAGCGTAGCCGGGACAGGTAACACCGGGGAGCTGTTTTTT
CDR3: CSVAGTGNTGELFF

size: -
J: TRBJ2-7
length: 16
V: TRBV6-6
D: -
DNA: TGTGCCAGCAGTTACGGGCCTCACTGGAACACCTACGAGCAGTACTTC
CDR3: CASSYGPHWNTYEQYF

size: -
J: TRBJ2-7
length: 13
V: TRBV6-5
D: -
DNA: TGTGCCAGCAGCACAGGGCCTCCCTACGAGCAGTACTTC
CDR3: CASSTGPPYEQYF

size: -
J: TRBJ1-2
length: 15
V: TRBV19
D: -
DNA: TGTGCCAGTAGTATAAAGGCCCGGGCCAGGGGAGAGCACACCTTC
CDR3: CASSIKARARGEHTF

size: -
J: TRBJ1-1
length: 11
V: TRBV29-1
D: -
DNA: TGCAGCGTCGACTGGAACACTGAAGCTTTCTTT
CDR3: CSVDWNTEAFF

size: -
J: TRBJ2-3
length: 15
V: TRBV5-1
D: -
DNA: TGCGCCAGCAGCTTGGAGGCTAGCGGCACAGATACGCAGTATTTT
CDR3: CASSLEASGTDTQYF

size: once
J: TRBJ1-5
length: 14
V: TRBV5-1
D: TRBD1
DNA: TGCGCCAGCAGCCGGACAGGGGGCAATCAGCCCCAGCATTTT
CDR3: CASSRTGGNQPQHF

size: -
J: TRBJ2-2
length: 16
V: TRBV9
D: TRBD2
DNA: TGTGCCAGCAGCCTTACTAGCGGGAGTGCCACCGGGGAGCTGTTTTTT
CDR3: CASSLTSGSATGELFF

size: -
J: TRBJ2-7
length: 11
V: TRBV19
D: -
DNA: TGTGCCAGTAGTACCTTTTACGAGCAGTACTTC
CDR3: CASSTFYEQYF

size: -
J: TRBJ2-5
length: 14
V: TRBV7-2
D: -
DNA: TGTGCCAGCAACAACTTCAGGGTTGGCGAGACCCAGTACTTC
CDR3: CASNNFRVGETQYF

size: -
J: TRBJ2-2
length: 15
V: TRBV6-5
D: TRBD1
DNA: TGTGCCAGCAGTCGACAGGGTTTCTTCCCCGGGGAGCTGTTTTTT
CDR3: CASSRQGFFPGELFF

size: -
J: TRBJ2-1
length: 15
V: TRBV5-4
D: TRBD2
DNA: TGTGCCAGCAGCTTCGGGGGACTAACTGGCGATGAGCTGTTCTTC
CDR3: CASSFGGLTGDELFF

size: -
J: TRBJ2-7
length: 15
V: TRBV7-8
D: TRBD1
DNA: TGTGCCAGCAGAGCCGACAGGGGCCCAACCTACGAGCAGTACTTC
CDR3: CASRADRGPTYEQYF

size: once
J: TRBJ2-5
length: 15
V: TRBV5-1
D: -
DNA: TGCGCCAGCAGCTCAGGACTTCCCGTTAAAGAGACCCAGTACTTC
CDR3: CASSSGLPVKETQYF

size: -
J: TRBJ2-1
length: 15
V: TRBV7-7
D: TRBD2
DNA: TGTGCCAGCAGACCCTGGGCTAGCGGATACAATGAGCAGTTCTTC
CDR3: CASRPWASGYNEQFF

size: -
J: TRBJ1-4
length: 14
V: TRBV15
D: -
DNA: TGTGCCACCAGCACGAGAGGAACTAATGAAAAACTGTTTTTT
CDR3: CATSTRGTNEKLFF

size: -
J: TRBJ2-1
length: 16
V: TRBV5-1
D: TRBD2
DNA: TGCGCCAGCAGCCCCTCGGGGGGGTTGATTAACAATGAGCAGTTCTTC
CDR3: CASSPSGGLINNEQFF

size: once
J: TRBJ2-7
length: 16
V: TRBV7-2
D: -
DNA: TGTGCCAGCAGTTATAGGGGCTACGCAGGCTCCTACGAGCAGTACTTC
CDR3: CASSYRGYAGSYEQYF